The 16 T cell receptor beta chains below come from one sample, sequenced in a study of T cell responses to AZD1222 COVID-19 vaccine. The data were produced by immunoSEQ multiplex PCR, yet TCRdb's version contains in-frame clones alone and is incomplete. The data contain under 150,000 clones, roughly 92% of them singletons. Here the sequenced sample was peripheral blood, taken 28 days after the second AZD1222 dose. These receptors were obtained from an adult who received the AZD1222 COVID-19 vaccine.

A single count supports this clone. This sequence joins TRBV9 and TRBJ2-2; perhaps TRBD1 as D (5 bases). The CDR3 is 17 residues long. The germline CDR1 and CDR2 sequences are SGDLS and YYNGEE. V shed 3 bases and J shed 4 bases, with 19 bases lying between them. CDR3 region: CASSGAYLTVSTGELFF. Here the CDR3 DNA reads TGTGCCAGCAGCGGAGCGTACTTGACAGTTTCCACCGGGGAGCTGTTTTTT. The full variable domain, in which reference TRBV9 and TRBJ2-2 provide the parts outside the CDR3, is DSGVTQTPKHLITATGQRVTLRCSPRSGDLSVYWYQQSLDQGLQFLIQYYNGEERAKGNILERFSAQQFPDLHSELNLSSLELGDSALYFCASSGAYLTVSTGELFFGEGSRLTVL.

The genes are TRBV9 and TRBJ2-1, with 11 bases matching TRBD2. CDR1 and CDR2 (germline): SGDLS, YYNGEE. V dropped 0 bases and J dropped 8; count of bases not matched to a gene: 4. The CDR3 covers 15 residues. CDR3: CASSVGLAGGHEQFF. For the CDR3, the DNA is TGTGCCAGCAGCGTAGGGCTAGCGGGAGGACATGAGCAGTTCTTC.

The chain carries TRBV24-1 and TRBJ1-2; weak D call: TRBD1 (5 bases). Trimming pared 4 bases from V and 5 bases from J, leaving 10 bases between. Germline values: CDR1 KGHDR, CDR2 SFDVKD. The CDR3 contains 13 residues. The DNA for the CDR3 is TGTGCCACCAGTGAGGGCAGGGAATATGGCTACACCTTC. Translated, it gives CATSEGREYGYTF.

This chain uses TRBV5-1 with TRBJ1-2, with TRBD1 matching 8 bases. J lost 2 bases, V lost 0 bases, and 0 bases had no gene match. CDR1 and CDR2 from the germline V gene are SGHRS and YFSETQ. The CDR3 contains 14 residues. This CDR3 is CASSLGTGNYGYTF. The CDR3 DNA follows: TGCGCCAGCAGCTTGGGGACAGGGAACTATGGCTACACCTTC. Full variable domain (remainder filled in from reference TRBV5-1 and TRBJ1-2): KAGVTQTPRYLIKTRGQQVTLSCSPISGHRSVSWYQQTPGQGLQFLFEYFSETQRNKGNFPGRFSGRQFSNSRSEMNVSTLELGDSALYLCASSLGTGNYGYTFGSGTRLTVV.

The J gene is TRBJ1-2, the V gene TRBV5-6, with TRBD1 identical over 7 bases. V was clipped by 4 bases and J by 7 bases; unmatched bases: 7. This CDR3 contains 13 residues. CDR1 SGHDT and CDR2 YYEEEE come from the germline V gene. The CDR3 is CASSLNRGRGYTF. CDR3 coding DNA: TGTGCCAGCAGCCTAAACAGGGGACGTGGCTACACCTTC. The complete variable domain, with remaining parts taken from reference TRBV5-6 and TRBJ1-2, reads DAGVTQSPTHLIKTRGQQVTLRCSPKSGHDTVSWYQQALGQGPQFIFQYYEEEERQRGNFPDRFSGHQFPNYSSELNVNALLLGDSALYLCASSLNRGRGYTFGSGTRLTVV.

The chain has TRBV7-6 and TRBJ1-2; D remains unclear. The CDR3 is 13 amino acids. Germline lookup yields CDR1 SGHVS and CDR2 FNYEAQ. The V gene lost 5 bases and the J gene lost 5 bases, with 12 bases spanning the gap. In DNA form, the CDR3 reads TGTGCCAGCAGCCTGAACAAGGAGTATGGCTACACCTTC. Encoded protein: CASSLNKEYGYTF.

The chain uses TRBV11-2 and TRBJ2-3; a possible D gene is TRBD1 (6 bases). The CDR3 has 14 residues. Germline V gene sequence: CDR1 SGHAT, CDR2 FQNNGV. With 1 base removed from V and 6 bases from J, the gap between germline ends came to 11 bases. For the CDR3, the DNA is TGTGCCAGCAGCTTAGCGGGGCAGGGGGATACGCAGTATTTT. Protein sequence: CASSLAGQGDTQYF.

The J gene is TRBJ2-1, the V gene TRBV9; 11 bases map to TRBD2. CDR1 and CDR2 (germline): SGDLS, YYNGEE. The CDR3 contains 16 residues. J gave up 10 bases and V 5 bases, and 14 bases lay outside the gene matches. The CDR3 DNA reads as TGTGCCAGCAGTACAGGGGTAGCGGGGGGGCTAAGGGAGCAGTTCTTC. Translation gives CASSTGVAGGLREQFF.

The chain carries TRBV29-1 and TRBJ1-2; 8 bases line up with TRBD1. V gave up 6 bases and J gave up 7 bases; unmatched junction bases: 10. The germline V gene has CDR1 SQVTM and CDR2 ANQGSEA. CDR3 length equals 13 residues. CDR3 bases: TGCAGCGTGGCGGACAGGGATGAAGGTGGCTACACCTTC. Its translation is CSVADRDEGGYTF.

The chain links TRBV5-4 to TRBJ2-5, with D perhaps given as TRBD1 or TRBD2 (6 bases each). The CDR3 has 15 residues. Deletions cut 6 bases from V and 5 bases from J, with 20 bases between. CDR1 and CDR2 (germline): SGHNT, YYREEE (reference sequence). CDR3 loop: CASNPSGAAWETQYF. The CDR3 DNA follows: TGTGCCAGCAACCCGTCGGGGGCCGCATGGGAGACCCAGTACTTC.

CDR3 amino acids: CASSLTSGVYNEQFF. For the CDR3, the DNA is TGTGCCAGCAGCCTCACTAGCGGGGTCTACAATGAGCAGTTCTTC. The chain has TRBV4-2 and TRBJ2-1; 10 nucleotides agree with TRBD2. Germline CDR1 reads LGHNA; CDR2 reads YNFKEQ. CDR3 size: 15 residues. J lost 3 bases, V lost 4 bases, and 3 bases had no gene match.

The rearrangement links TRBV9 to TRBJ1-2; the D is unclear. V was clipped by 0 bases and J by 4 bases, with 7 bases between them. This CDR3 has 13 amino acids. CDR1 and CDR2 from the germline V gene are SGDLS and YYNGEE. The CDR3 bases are TGTGCCAGCAGCGTAGGAACACTCTATGGCTACACCTTC. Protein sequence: CASSVGTLYGYTF.

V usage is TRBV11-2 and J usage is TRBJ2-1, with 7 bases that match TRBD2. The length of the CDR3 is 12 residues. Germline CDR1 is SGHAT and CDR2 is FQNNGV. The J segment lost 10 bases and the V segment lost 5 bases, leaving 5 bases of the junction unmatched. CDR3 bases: TGTGCCAGCAGCCCAGGACTAGTGGAGCAGTTCTTC. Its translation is CASSPGLVEQFF.

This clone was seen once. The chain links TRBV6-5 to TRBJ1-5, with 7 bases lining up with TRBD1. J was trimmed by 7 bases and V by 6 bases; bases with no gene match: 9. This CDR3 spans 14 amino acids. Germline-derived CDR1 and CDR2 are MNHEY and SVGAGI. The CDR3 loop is CASRETGREQPQHF. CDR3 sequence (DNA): TGTGCCAGCAGGGAGACAGGGAGAGAACAGCCCCAGCATTTT.

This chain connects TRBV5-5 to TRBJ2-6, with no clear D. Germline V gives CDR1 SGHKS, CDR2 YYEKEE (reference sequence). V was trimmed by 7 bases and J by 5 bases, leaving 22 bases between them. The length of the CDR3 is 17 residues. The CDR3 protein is CASVFHVSQSRANVLTF. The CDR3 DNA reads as TGTGCCAGCGTTTTCCATGTCTCGCAAAGTCGGGCCAACGTCCTGACTTTC. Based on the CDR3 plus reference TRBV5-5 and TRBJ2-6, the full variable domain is DAGVTQSPTHLIKTRGQQVTLRCSPISGHKSVSWYQQVLGQGPQFIFQYYEKEERGRGNFPDRFSARQFPNYSSELNVNALLLGDSALYLCASVFHVSQSRANVLTFGAGSRLTVL.

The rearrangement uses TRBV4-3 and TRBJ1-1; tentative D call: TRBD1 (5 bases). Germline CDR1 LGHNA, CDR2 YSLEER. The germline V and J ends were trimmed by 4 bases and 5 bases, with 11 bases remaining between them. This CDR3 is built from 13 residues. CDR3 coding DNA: TGCGCCAGCAGCCTGGGGACGTGGACTGAAGCTTTCTTT. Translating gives CASSLGTWTEAFF.